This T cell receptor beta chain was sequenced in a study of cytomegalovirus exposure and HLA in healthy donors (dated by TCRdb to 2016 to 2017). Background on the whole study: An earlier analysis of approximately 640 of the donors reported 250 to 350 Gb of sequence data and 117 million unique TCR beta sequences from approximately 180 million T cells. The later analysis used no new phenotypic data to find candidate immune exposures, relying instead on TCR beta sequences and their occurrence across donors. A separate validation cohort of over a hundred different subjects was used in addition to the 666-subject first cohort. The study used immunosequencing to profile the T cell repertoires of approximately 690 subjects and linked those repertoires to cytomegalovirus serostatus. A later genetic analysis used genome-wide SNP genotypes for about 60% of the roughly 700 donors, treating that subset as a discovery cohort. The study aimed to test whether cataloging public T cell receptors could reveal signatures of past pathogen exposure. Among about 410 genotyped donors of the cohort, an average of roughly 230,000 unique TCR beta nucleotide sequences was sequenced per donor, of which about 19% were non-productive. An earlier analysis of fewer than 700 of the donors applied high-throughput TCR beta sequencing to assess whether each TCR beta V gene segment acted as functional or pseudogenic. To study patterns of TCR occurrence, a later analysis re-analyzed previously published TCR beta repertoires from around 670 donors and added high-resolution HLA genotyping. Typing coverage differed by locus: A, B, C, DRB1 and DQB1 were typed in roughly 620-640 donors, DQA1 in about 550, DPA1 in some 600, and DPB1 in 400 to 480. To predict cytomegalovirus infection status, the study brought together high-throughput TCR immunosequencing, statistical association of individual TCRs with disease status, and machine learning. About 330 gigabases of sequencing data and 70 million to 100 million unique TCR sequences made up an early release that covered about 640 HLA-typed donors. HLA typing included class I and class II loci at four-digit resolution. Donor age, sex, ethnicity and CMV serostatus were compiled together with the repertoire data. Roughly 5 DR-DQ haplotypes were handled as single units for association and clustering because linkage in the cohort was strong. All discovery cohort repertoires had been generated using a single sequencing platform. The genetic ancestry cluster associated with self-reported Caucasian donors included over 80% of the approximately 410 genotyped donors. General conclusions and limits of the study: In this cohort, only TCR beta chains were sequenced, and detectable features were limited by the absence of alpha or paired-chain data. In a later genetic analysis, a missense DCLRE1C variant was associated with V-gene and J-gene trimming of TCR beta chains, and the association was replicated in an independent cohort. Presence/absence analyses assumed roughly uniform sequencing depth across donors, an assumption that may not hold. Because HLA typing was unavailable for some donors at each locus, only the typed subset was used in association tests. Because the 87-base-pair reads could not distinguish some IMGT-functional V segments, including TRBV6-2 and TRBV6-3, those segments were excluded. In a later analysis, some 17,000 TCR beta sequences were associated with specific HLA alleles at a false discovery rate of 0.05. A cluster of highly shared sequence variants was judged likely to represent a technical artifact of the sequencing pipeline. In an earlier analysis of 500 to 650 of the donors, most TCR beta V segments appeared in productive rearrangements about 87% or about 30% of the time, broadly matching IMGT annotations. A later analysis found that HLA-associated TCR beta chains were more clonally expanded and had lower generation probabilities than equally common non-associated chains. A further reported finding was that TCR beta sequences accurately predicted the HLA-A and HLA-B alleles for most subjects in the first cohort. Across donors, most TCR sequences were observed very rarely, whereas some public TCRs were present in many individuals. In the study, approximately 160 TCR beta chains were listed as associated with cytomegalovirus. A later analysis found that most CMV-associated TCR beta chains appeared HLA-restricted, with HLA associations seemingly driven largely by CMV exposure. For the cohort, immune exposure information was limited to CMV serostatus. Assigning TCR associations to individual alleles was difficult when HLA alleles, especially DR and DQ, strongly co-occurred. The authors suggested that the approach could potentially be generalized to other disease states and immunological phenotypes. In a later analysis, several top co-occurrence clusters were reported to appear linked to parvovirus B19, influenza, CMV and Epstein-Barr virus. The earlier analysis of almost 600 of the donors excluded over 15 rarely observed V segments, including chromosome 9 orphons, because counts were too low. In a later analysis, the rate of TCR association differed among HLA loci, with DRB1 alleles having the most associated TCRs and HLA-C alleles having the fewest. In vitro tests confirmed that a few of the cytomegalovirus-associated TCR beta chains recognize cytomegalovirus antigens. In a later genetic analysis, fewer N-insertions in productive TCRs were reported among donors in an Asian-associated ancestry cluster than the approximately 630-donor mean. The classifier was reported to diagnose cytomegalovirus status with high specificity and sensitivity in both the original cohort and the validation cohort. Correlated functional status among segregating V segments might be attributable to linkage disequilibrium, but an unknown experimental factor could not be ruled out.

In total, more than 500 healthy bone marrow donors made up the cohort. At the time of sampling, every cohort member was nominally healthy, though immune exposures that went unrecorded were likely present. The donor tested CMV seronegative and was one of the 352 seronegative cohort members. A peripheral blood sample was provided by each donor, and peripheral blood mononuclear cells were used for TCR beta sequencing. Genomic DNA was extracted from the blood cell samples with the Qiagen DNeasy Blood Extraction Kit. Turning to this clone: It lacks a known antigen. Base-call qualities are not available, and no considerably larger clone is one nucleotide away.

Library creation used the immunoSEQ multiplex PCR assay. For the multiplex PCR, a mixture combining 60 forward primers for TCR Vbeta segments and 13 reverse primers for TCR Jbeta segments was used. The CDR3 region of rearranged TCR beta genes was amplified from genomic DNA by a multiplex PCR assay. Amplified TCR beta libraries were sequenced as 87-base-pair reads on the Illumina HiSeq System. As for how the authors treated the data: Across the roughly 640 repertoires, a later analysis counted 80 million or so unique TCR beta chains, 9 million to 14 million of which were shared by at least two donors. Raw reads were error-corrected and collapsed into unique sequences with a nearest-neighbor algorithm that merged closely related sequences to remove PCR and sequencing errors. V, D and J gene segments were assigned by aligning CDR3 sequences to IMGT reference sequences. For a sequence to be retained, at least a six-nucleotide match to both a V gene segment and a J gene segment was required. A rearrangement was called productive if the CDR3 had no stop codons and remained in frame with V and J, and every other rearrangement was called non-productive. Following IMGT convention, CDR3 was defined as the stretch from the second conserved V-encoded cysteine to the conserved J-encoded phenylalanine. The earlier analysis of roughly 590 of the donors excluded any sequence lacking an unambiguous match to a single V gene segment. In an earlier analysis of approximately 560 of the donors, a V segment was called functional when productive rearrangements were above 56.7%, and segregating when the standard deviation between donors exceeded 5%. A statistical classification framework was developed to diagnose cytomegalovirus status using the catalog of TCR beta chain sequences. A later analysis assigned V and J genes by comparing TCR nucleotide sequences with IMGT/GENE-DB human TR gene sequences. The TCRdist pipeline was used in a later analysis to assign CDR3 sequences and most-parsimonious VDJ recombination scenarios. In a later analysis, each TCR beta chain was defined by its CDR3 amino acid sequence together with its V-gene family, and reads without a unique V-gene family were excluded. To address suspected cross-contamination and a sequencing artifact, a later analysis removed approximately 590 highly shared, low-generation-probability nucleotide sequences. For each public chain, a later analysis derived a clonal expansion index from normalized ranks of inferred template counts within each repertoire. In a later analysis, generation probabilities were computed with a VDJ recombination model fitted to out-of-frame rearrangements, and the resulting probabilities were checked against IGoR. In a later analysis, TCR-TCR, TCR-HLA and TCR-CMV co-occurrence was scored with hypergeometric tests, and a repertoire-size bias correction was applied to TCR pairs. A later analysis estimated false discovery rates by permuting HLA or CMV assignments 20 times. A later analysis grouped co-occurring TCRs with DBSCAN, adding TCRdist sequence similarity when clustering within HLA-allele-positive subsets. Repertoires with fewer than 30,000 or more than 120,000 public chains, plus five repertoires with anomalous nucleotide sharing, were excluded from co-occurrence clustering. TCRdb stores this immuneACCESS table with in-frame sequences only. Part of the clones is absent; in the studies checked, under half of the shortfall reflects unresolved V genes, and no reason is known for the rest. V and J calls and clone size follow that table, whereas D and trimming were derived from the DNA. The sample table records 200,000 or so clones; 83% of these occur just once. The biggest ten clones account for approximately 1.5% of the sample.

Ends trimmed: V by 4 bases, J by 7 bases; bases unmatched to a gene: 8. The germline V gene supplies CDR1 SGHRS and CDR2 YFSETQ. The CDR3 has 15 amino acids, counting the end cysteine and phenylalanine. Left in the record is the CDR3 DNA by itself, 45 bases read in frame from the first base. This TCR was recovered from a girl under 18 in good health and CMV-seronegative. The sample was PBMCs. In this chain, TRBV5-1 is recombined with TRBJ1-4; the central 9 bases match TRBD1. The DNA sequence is TGCGCCAGCAGCACCTCCGGGACAGGGCGTGAAAAACTGTTTTTT. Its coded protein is CASSTSGTGREKLFF.